What follows are 26 T cell receptor beta chains derived from one specimen sequenced in a study of blood T cell repertoires in COVID-19. The data were produced by immunoSEQ multiplex PCR, yet TCRdb's version contains in-frame clones alone and is incomplete. Among tens of thousands of clones listed, around 80% were seen once. The sample taken for sequencing was peripheral blood. The source is a man aged 50-60 years with active or convalescent COVID-19.

V and J are TRBV18 and TRBJ2-3; D remains unclear. V was pared by 3 bases and J by 0 bases, with 13 bases between. This CDR3 is 16 amino acids long. Germline assignment: CDR1 KGHSH and CDR2 LQKENI. This chain's CDR3 is CASSPLVGRSTDTQYF. CDR3 DNA: TGTGCCAGCTCACCCCTGGTTGGCAGGAGCACAGATACGCAGTATTTT.

The J gene is TRBJ1-5, the V gene TRBV6-6, with 10 bases that match TRBD1. CDR1 and CDR2 from the germline V gene are MNHNY and SVGAGI (reference sequence). The CDR3 has 13 residues. Germline trimming cut 7 bases from V and 6 bases from J; bases unmatched to any gene: 3. DNA of the CDR3: TGTGCCAGCACTGGACAGGGGGGTCAGCCCCAGCATTTT. Residues: CASTGQGGQPQHF.

In its sample, this clone was seen once. The V and J genes are TRBV5-1 and TRBJ2-3, with 9 bases matching TRBD2. From germline, CDR1 is SGHRS and CDR2 YFSETQ. Trimming removed 4 bases from V and 2 bases from J; junction bases left unmatched: 8. This CDR3 has 16 residues. In nucleotides, the CDR3 is TGCGCCAGCAGCGGCTTAGCGGGGGCCCTCACAGATACGCAGTATTTT. Its protein product is CASSGLAGALTDTQYF.

This rearrangement joins TRBV10-1 to TRBJ2-2, with 9 bases that match TRBD1. Germline V lookup: CDR1 WNHNN, CDR2 SYGVQD (reference sequence). This CDR3 comprises 15 residues. The junction had 1 base not matched to a gene; V was cut back by 4 bases and J by 1 base. The CDR3 is CASSGQGENTGELFF. For the CDR3, the DNA is TGCGCCAGCAGTGGACAGGGGGAGAACACCGGGGAGCTGTTTTTT.

This clone was seen only a few times. The chain recombines TRBV5-3 with TRBJ2-1, with 12 nucleotides matching TRBD1. TRBV5-3 is an open reading frame whose function is uncertain. V shed 3 bases, J shed 6 bases, and the junction held 16 bases outside the gene matches. This CDR3 is 19 amino acids long. CDR3 DNA sequence: TGTGCCAGAAGCTGGGGACAGGGGGCGAGGATACGGGCATTCAATGAGCAGTTCTTC. Protein sequence: CARSWGQGARIRAFNEQFF.

The J gene is TRBJ1-3, the V gene TRBV27; D unclear. Per germline, CDR1 MNHEY and CDR2 SMNVEV (reference sequence). Trimming pared 6 bases from V and 1 base from J, leaving 10 bases between. The CDR3 covers 14 residues. CDR3 sequence: CASSPSGSGNTIYF. Here the CDR3 DNA reads TGTGCCAGCAGCCCGTCGGGTTCTGGAAACACCATATATTTT.

This rearrangement joins TRBV19 to TRBJ1-1, with D maybe TRBD1 (6 bases). The V end was cut by 5 bases, the J end by 4 bases, with 14 bases between. CDR1 is LNHDA, CDR2 SQIVND, per germline (reference sequence). The CDR3 is made up of 14 amino acids. Here the CDR3 reads CASSPPQGSTEAFF. The DNA for the CDR3 is TGTGCCAGTAGTCCTCCTCAGGGGAGCACTGAAGCTTTCTTT.

This rearrangement joins TRBV28 to TRBJ1-1, with TRBD1 as a possible D gene (6 bases). V shed 5 bases and J shed 1 base, with 14 bases lying between them. CDR3 length: 15 amino acids. Germline V CDR1 and CDR2: MDHEN, SYDVKM. For the CDR3, the DNA is TGTGCCAGCAGTCCCTGGACAGATTCGAACACTGAAGCTTTCTTT. It encodes CASSPWTDSNTEAFF.

The CDR3 DNA sequence: TGTGCCAGCAGCGTAGCAGGGGCTAATGAAAAACTGTTTTTT. Translating gives CASSVAGANEKLFF. This chain joins TRBV9 and TRBJ1-4; perhaps TRBD1 as D (6 bases). V was trimmed by 0 bases and J by 3 bases, leaving 6 bases between them. The CDR3 totals 14 residues. Germline V lookup: CDR1 SGDLS, CDR2 YYNGEE.

This clone came up once. This rearrangement joins TRBV14 to TRBJ1-4, with 10 bases that match TRBD1. CDR3 length: 15 residues. J lost 6 bases, V lost 3 bases, and 4 bases had no gene match. Germline CDR1 is SGHDN and CDR2 is FVKESK. This CDR3 is CASSHPGTGDEKLFF. The CDR3 DNA sequence: TGTGCCAGCAGCCACCCCGGGACAGGGGATGAAAAACTGTTTTTT.

The rearrangement uses TRBV21-1 and TRBJ1-5; TRBD1, the D gene given by the table, was not confirmed from the DNA. TRBV21-1 is termed a pseudogene. The CDR3 has 14 residues. CDR3 sequence (DNA): TGTGCCAGCAGCAAAGCAGGGGGCGATCAGCCCCAGCATTTT. Residues: CASSKAGGDQPQHF.

This chain connects TRBV28 to TRBJ2-3; no definite D call. In germline, CDR1 is MDHEN, CDR2 SYDVKM. V dropped 6 bases and J dropped 4 bases, with 14 bases sitting between them. The CDR3 covers 14 residues. CDR3 in DNA: TGTGCCAGCAGGCGTCTAACCGGTGCAGATACGCAGTATTTT. Protein: CASRRLTGADTQYF.

The chain carries TRBV7-2 and TRBJ2-7, with 7 bases that match TRBD1. This CDR3 comprises 15 residues. V shed 5 bases and J 2 bases; nucleotides not matched to a gene: 9. Germline CDR1 SGHTA, CDR2 FQGNSA. CDR3 residues: CASSGHRDSAYEQYF. The CDR3 bases are TGTGCCAGCAGCGGTCACCGGGACAGTGCCTACGAGCAGTACTTC.

V and J are TRBV9 and TRBJ2-4, with 7 nucleotides matching TRBD2. The CDR3 runs to 14 residues. The germline CDR1 and CDR2 sequences are SGDLS and YYNGEE. Losses at the gene ends were 3 bases for V and 8 bases for J; bases not matched to a gene: 8. The CDR3 sequence: CASSASGAGHIQYF. The DNA for the CDR3 is TGTGCCAGCAGCGCCAGCGGGGCTGGGCACATTCAGTACTTC. Full variable domain (missing parts from reference TRBV9 and TRBJ2-4): DSGVTQTPKHLITATGQRVTLRCSPRSGDLSVYWYQQSLDQGLQFLIQYYNGEERAKGNILERFSAQQFPDLHSELNLSSLELGDSALYFCASSASGAGHIQYFGAGTRLSVL.

The V and J genes are TRBV18 and TRBJ2-2; D is unresolved. The V end lost 0 bases, the J end lost 0 bases, and 8 bases lay between the germline ends. This CDR3 has 16 residues. Germline assignment: CDR1 KGHSH and CDR2 LQKENI. CDR3 nucleotides: TGTGCCAGCTCACCACCCGGCGGAACGAACACCGGGGAGCTGTTTTTT. This encodes CASSPPGGTNTGELFF.

The chain joins TRBV3-1 (or the pseudogene TRBV3-2) to TRBJ1-5; TRBD1 might be the D (5 bases). Germline assignment: CDR1 LGHDT and CDR2 YNNKEL (reference sequence). The V end lost 2 bases, the J end lost 6 bases, and 11 bases lay between the germline ends. There are 14 residues in the CDR3. The CDR3 protein is CASSQMVGVQPQHF. DNA for the CDR3: TGTGCCAGCAGCCAAATGGTAGGGGTTCAGCCCCAGCATTTT.

The chain uses TRBV7-2 and TRBJ2-7; 8 positions match TRBD2. The junction had 6 bases not matched to a gene; V was cut back by 6 bases and J by 5 bases. The CDR3 sequence is 13 residues long. Germline V lookup: CDR1 SGHTA, CDR2 FQGNSA. CDR3 amino acids: CASSPGGADEQYF. The CDR3 coding sequence is TGTGCCAGCAGTCCCGGGGGGGCCGACGAGCAGTACTTC.

This chain links TRBV3-1 (or the pseudogene TRBV3-2) with TRBJ1-5; D might be TRBD1 (5 bases). Trimming stripped 1 base from V and 9 bases from J, with 16 bases between. The CDR3 contains 15 residues. From germline, CDR1 is LGHDT and CDR2 YNNKEL (reference sequence). The CDR3 loop is CASSQGGAGLRPQHF. The CDR3 bases are TGTGCCAGCAGCCAAGGAGGGGCCGGACTAAGGCCCCAGCATTTT.

The V call is TRBV28, the J call TRBJ1-1, with D possibly being TRBD1 (6 bases). Trimming pared 5 bases from V and 1 base from J, leaving 14 bases between. Germline V gene lookup returns CDR1 MDHEN and CDR2 SYDVKM. The CDR3 has 15 amino acids. CDR3: CASSLLPGQNTEAFF. CDR3 in DNA: TGTGCCAGCAGTCTCCTCCCGGGACAGAACACTGAAGCTTTCTTT.

The chain has TRBV5-1 and TRBJ2-3, with 7 nucleotides matching TRBD1. Per germline, CDR1 SGHRS and CDR2 YFSETQ. This CDR3 is built from 15 residues. After removal of 5 bases from V and 4 bases from J, the junction contained 10 bases not matched to a gene. DNA of the CDR3: TGCGCCAGCAGAGGGGGCGAGGGTCGGGCAGATACGCAGTATTTT. This sequence encodes CASRGGEGRADTQYF.

The chain has TRBV30 and TRBJ1-4, with TRBD1 as a possible D gene (5 bases). The germline V gene has CDR1 GTSNPN and CDR2 SVGIG (reference sequence). The CDR3 is 14 residues long. V shed 3 bases and J shed 0 bases, with 8 bases lying between them. The CDR3 here is CAWSQGATNEKLFF. The CDR3, as DNA: TGTGCCTGGAGCCAGGGTGCAACTAATGAAAAACTGTTTTTT.

This chain joins TRBV18 and TRBJ1-2; possible D gene TRBD1, 6 bases. The V end was cut by 6 bases, the J end by 2 bases, with 10 bases between. This CDR3 has 13 amino acids. Germline V lookup: CDR1 KGHSH, CDR2 LQKENI. Here the CDR3 DNA reads TGTGCCAGCTCGCTTGGACAGAACTATGGCTACACCTTC. Its protein is CASSLGQNYGYTF.

The chain is built from TRBV7-8 and TRBJ1-2; TRBD1 matches at 8 bases. CDR1 and CDR2 (germline): SGHVS, FQNEAQ. V lost 1 base, J lost 2 bases, and 3 bases stayed unmatched. CDR3 size: 15 residues. The CDR3 DNA is TGTGCCAGCAGCTTAGGGACAGGGACGAACTATGGCTACACCTTC. Its protein is CASSLGTGTNYGYTF. The full variable domain, in which reference TRBV7-8 and TRBJ1-2 provide the parts outside the CDR3, is GAGVSQSPRYKVAKRGQDVALRCDPISGHVSLFWYQQALGQGPEFLTYFQNEAQLDKSGLPSDRFFAERPEGSVSTLKIQRTQQEDSAVYLCASSLGTGTNYGYTFGSGTRLTVV.

V and J are TRBV7-2 and TRBJ2-3; D perhaps matches TRBD2 (6 bases). V was shortened by 1 base and J by 2 bases, with 10 bases between the two germline ends. This CDR3 spans 15 amino acids. Germline V gene sequence: CDR1 SGHTA, CDR2 FQGNSA. The CDR3 nucleotides read TGTGCCAGCAGCTTAGGCGGGGCGAACACAGATACGCAGTATTTT. It is translated as CASSLGGANTDTQYF. Together with reference TRBV7-2 and TRBJ2-3, the CDR3 gives the full variable domain: GAGVSQSPSNKVTEKGKDVELRCDPISGHTALYWYRQSLGQGLEFLIYFQGNSAPDKSGLPSDRFSAERTGGSVSTLTIQRTQQEDSAVYLCASSLGGANTDTQYFGPGTRLTVL.

V is TRBV6-6 and J is TRBJ2-3; the D gene is possibly TRBD1 (5 bases). The CDR3 covers 14 residues. The germline CDR1 and CDR2 sequences are MNHNY and SVGAGI (reference sequence). V was pared by 7 bases and J by 2 bases, with 13 bases between. CDR3 loop: CASTPRDFTDTQYF. CDR3 nucleotides: TGTGCCAGCACCCCCAGGGATTTCACAGATACGCAGTATTTT.

The gene calls are TRBV27 and TRBJ2-5; the D gene is possibly TRBD2 (5 bases). There are 13 residues in the CDR3. Germline V lookup: CDR1 MNHEY, CDR2 SMNVEV (reference sequence). V lost 3 bases and J lost 5, with 10 bases in between. For the CDR3, the DNA is TGTGCCAGCAGTTTGGGTCTAGCCGAGACCCAGTACTTC. Its translation is CASSLGLAETQYF.